This record concerns one TCR beta chain sequence. Its target is unknown. The data derive from a study of neoadjuvant anti-PD-1 for oral cavity cancer. Overall study results and limits: Only a few patients per response group were TCR-analyzed; validation needed.

This CDR3 has 14 amino acids. V dropped 4 bases and J dropped 4 bases, with 14 bases sitting between them. Per the germline V gene, CDR1 is SGHRS and CDR2 is YFSETQ. Profiled with immunoSEQ multiplex PCR; TCRdb holds only in-frame clones, not every one. The data hold around 12,000 clones, with 65% to 75% observed a single time. The chain employs TRBV5-1 and TRBJ1-2; D is unclear. The sequence derives from a person aged 35 to 85 with oral cavity squamous cell carcinoma. The specimen comprised PBMCs, sampled before nivolumab (anti-PD-1) treatment. Written as DNA, the CDR3 is TGCGCCAGCAGCGCCCGGACCGACGCCTATGGCTACACCTTC. This gives the protein CASSARTDAYGYTF.